This T cell receptor beta chain was captured by sequencing in a study of early T cells in non-severe SARS-CoV-2 infection. A single record per CDR3 protein comes from TCRdb applying MiXCR to the 5' RACE reads. The repertoire has 65,000 to 75,000 distinct CDR3 sequences, roughly 12% of them found once; the top ten carry 3.5% to 4%. The CDR3 contains 15 residues. The trim removed 8 bases at V and 1 base at J, leaving 7 bases unmatched. Germline V gene sequence: CDR1 ENHRY, CDR2 SYGVKD. This clonotype originated in an adult who was a healthcare worker with PCR-confirmed SARS-CoV-2 infection or an uninfected control (not recorded which). The sequenced sample was whole blood. The chain carries TRBV10-3 and TRBJ2-1, with 8 positions matching TRBD2. CDR3 DNA sequence: TGTGCCATCCAGAGCGGGAGTGGGTCCTACAATGAGCAGTTCTTC. Translation gives CAIQSGSGSYNEQFF.